The entry below gives a single T cell receptor beta chain sequence along with its context. The antigen remains undetermined. This specimen belongs to a study of cytotoxic CD8 clonotypes in ibrutinib-treated CLL. Study as a whole: After treatment lasting a median about twelve months, range 6 to 36, response samples were collected. Each sample contained, on average, approximately 250,000 productive templates and tens of thousands of productive rearrangements. Regarding the study as a whole: Baseline values of clonality outstripped age-matched healthy donors and followed circulating CD8+ T-cell counts. Clonality was higher at ibrutinib response and returned toward baseline at progression.

V was trimmed by 0 bases and J by 2 bases, leaving 9 bases between them. The CDR3 is made up of 14 amino acids. Germline assignment: CDR1 SGHDT and CDR2 YYEEEE. TCRdb's copy holds only in-frame clones and misses some; the assay was immunoSEQ multiplex PCR. Among fewer than 400,000 clones, roughly 70% were seen once, and the ten largest hold around 6.3%. V gene TRBV5-6 combines with J gene TRBJ2-7; D could derive from TRBD1 or TRBD2 (5 bases each). The sequence came from a human donor with chronic lymphocytic leukemia. The sample in question was PBMCs, obtained after 36 months of ibrutinib treatment. CDR3: CASSLAGTPYEQYF. The DNA for the CDR3 is TGTGCCAGCAGCTTGGCGGGGACGCCCTACGAGCAGTACTTC. Supplemented by reference TRBV5-6 and TRBJ2-7, the full variable domain reads DAGVTQSPTHLIKTRGQQVTLRCSPKSGHDTVSWYQQALGQGPQFIFQYYEEEERQRGNFPDRFSGHQFPNYSSELNVNALLLGDSALYLCASSLAGTPYEQYFGPGTRLTVT.